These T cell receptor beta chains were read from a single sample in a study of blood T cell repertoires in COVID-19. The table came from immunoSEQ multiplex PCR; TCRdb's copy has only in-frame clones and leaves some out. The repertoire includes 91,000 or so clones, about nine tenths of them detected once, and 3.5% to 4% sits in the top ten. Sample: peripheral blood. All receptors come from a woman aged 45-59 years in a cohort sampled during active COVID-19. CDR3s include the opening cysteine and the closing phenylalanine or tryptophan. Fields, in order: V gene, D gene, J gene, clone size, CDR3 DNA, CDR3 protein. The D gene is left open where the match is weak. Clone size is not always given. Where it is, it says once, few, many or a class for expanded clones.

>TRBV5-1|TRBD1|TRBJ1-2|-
TGCGCCAGCAGCTCCTCTACAGGGGGCGCGTCGGGCTACACCTTC
CASSSSTGGASGYTF
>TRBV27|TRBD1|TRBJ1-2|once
TGTGCCAGCAGAGACCTCGGACAGGGAGGTCCCTATGGCTACACCTTC
CASRDLGQGGPYGYTF
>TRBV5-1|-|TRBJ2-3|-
TGCGCCAGCAGCTTGCCCCCGGCGACAATTACTAGCACAGATACGCAGTATTTT
CASSLPPATITSTDTQYF
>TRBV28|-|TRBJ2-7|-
TGTGCCAGCAGTTTATGGGGCGAGCGGACCTACGAGCAGTACTTC
CASSLWGERTYEQYF
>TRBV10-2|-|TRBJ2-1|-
TGCGCCAGCAGTGAAGGAGGGCGGAGCTCCTACAATGAGCAGTTCTTC
CASSEGGRSSYNEQFF
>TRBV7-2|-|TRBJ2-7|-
TGTGCCAGCAGCTTAGTTGGGGCGTCCTACGAGCAGTACTTC
CASSLVGASYEQYF
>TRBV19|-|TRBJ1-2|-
TGTGCCAGTAGTATGGGGGCAGACTATGGCTACACCTTC
CASSMGADYGYTF
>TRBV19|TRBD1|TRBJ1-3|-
TGTGCCAGTAGTAGAAGGGGGCTCGAAAACACCATATATTTT
CASSRRGLENTIYF
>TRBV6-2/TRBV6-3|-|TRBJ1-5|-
TGTGCCAGCAGTTCCGCCGGGTGGAGCAATCAGCCCCAGCATTTT
CASSSAGWSNQPQHF
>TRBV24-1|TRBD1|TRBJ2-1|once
TGTGCCACCAGTGATACTAGGACAGGGCGGAATGAGCAGTTCTTC
CATSDTRTGRNEQFF
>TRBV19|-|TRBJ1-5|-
TGTGCCAGTAGTGCCCCCGGGGCCCAGCATTTT
CASSAPGAQHF
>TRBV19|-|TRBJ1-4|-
TGTGCCGGGTCTCGAGGTCGACCATGGGAAAAACTGTTTTTT
CAGSRGRPWEKLFF
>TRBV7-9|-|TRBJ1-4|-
TGTGCCAGCAGCTTAGGTCAGGGGTACGCAAAACTGTTTTTT
CASSLGQGYAKLFF
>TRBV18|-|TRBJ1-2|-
TGTGCCAGCTCACCCACAGATTTTAACTATGGCTACACCTTC
CASSPTDFNYGYTF
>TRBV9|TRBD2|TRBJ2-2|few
TGTGCCAGCAGCCCCGGACTAGCCGGGGAGCTGTTTTTT
CASSPGLAGELFF
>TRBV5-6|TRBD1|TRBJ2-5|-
TGTGCCAGCAGCCCCCGGACAGGGGCAGAGACCCAGTACTTC
CASSPRTGAETQYF
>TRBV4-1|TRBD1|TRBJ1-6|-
TGCGCCAGCAGCCAGGCCAGGGGGTCCTATAATTCACCCCTCCACTTT
CASSQARGSYNSPLHF
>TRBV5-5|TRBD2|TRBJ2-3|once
TGTGCCAGCAGCTCGGGACTAGCGCTGGCAGATACGCAGTATTTT
CASSSGLALADTQYF
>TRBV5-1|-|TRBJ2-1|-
TGCGCCAGCCAGACGGGTCGCTCCTACAATGAGCAGTTCTTC
CASQTGRSYNEQFF
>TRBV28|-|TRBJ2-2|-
TGTGCCAGCATAGAGGGGGCGAACACCGGGGAGCTGTTTTTT
CASIEGANTGELFF
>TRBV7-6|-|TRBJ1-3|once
TGTGCCAGCAGCCCCGGCCTACTTAGCGGAAACACCATATATTTT
CASSPGLLSGNTIYF
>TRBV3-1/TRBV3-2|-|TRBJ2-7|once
TGTGCCAGCAGCCAACTCCGGGGGTACGAGCAGTACTTC
CASSQLRGYEQYF
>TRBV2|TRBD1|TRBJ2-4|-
TGTGCCAGCAGTGGACAGGGATGGAGCATAGCCAAAAACATTCAGTACTTC
CASSGQGWSIAKNIQYF
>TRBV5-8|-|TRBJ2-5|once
TGTGCCAGCAGCTCGGAGGGACTGCCACAAGAGACCCAGTACTTC
CASSSEGLPQETQYF
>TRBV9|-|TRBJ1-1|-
TGTGCCAGCAGCGTAGGTGGAGGGACTATGAACACTGAAGCTTTCTTT
CASSVGGGTMNTEAFF
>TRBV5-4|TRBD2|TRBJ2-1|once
TGTGCCAGCAGAACCGGGACTAACTCCTACAATGAGCAGTTCTTC
CASRTGTNSYNEQFF
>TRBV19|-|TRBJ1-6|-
TGTGCCAGTAGTAGGACTGTGTATAATTCACCCCTCCACTTT
CASSRTVYNSPLHF
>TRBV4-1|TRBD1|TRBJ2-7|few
TGCGCCAGCAGCCAAGAATCCCAGGGGGCCTACGAGCAGTACTTC
CASSQESQGAYEQYF
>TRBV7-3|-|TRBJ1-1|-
TGTGCCAGGAACAGGGTCTCCCATTTCGGGAACACTGAAGCTTTCTTT
CARNRVSHFGNTEAFF
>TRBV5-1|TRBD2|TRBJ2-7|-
TGCGCCAGCTCCTCGCGACTAGCTGCCCTCGAGCAGTACTTC
CASSSRLAALEQYF
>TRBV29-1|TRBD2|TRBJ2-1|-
TGCAGCTCTCTTCGAGGACTAGCGGGAGAGAATGAGCAGTTCTTC
CSSLRGLAGENEQFF
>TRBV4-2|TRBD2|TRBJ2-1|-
TGTGCCAGCAGCCTCCAGCGGGGGGACACCTACAATGAGCAGTTCTTC
CASSLQRGDTYNEQFF
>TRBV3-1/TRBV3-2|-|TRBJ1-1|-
TGTGCCAGCAGCCTGGCTAGGGGCACTGAAGCTTTCTTT
CASSLARGTEAFF
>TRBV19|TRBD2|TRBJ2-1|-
TGTGCCACCTACAGCGGGGGGGCCGGTCGGCATGAGCAGTTCTTC
CATYSGGAGRHEQFF
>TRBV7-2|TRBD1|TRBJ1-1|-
TGTGCCAGCAGCTCCGGGACAGGGACGTACACTGAAGCTTTCTTT
CASSSGTGTYTEAFF
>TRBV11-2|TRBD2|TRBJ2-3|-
TGTGCCAGCAGCTCGACTAGCAAGGATACGCAGTATTTT
CASSSTSKDTQYF
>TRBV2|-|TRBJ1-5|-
TGTGCCAGCAGTGAACGCTTCTCCTATAGCAATCAGCCCCAGCATTTT
CASSERFSYSNQPQHF
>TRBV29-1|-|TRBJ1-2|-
TGCAGCGCACGGACAGAGGGTGGGTATGGCTACACCTTC
CSARTEGGYGYTF
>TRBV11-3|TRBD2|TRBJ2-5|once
TGTGCCAGCAGCTTAGAGACCTGGACTAGCGGGGGGGCTCCACAAGAGACCCAGTACTTC
CASSLETWTSGGAPQETQYF
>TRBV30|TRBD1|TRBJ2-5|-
TGTGCCTGGAAAACACAGGGGGCATTGGAGACCCAGTACTTC
CAWKTQGALETQYF
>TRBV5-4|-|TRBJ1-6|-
TGTGCCAGCAGCTTGGTGGGGGCCGGTTCCTATAATTCACCCCTCCACTTT
CASSLVGAGSYNSPLHF
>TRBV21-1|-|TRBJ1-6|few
TGTGCCAGCAGCTCATTTCCCCCACACAGGGGTTCACCCCTCCACTTT
CASSSFPPHRGSPLHF
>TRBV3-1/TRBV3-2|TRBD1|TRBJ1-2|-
TGTGCCAGCAGCCTTCGACAGGGGGCGAGGTATGGCTACACCTTC
CASSLRQGARYGYTF
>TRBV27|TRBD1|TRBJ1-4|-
TGTGCCAGCAGTCCTATACAGGGGGCCGGGGAAAAACTGTTTTTT
CASSPIQGAGEKLFF
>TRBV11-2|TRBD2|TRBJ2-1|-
TGTGCCAGCAGCTTAGAGGTGGGACTAGCAATATCCTACAATGAGCAGTTCTTC
CASSLEVGLAISYNEQFF
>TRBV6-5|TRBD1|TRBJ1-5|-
TGTGCCAGCAGGCCATTGGCAGGGGGCGGTCAGCCCCAGCATTTT
CASRPLAGGGQPQHF
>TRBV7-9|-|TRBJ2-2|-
TGTGCCAGCAGCCTGGAGATCGGGGAGCTGTTTTTT
CASSLEIGELFF
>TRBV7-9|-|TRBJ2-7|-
TGTGCCAGCAGCGCGGACTCCGGCCTCCGCGAGCAGTACTTC
CASSADSGLREQYF
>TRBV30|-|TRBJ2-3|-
TGTGCCTGGAGTGCGGGGGTTGGCACAGATACGCAGTATTTT
CAWSAGVGTDTQYF
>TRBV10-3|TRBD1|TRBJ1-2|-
TGTGCCATCAGTAGCGACAGGGGGCTAGGCTATGGCTACACCTTC
CAISSDRGLGYGYTF
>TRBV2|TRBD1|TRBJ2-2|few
TGTGCCAGCAGTCGGGACAGGGCCACGAACACCGGGGAGCTGTTTTTT
CASSRDRATNTGELFF